Listed below are T cell receptor beta chains from one sample, sequenced in a study of blood T cell repertoires in COVID-19. Using immunoSEQ multiplex PCR, the repertoire was profiled, and TCRdb retains in-frame clones only, with some absent. The repertoire holds approximately 70,000 clones, more than 65% seen once, with less than 6% in the top ten. The sequenced material came from peripheral blood. These TCRs come from a woman aged 80 or over with active or convalescent COVID-19. Both conserved end residues are part of each CDR3. A D gene is named only where the DNA matches it firmly. Clone size is stated in some rows and not others, as once, few, many or a class when expanded.

v_call	d_call	clone_size	j_call	cdr3_nt	cdr3_aa
TRBV2	.	.	TRBJ2-7	TGTGCCAGCAGTGTGACAGATTTTTACGAGCAGTACTTC	CASSVTDFYEQYF
TRBV5-1	.	.	TRBJ1-2	TGCGCCAGCAGCTTGGTCTCCGCTCGGGCTAACTATGGCTACACCTTC	CASSLVSARANYGYTF
TRBV14	TRBD1	.	TRBJ1-1	TGTGCCAGCAGCCGATCGACAGGGGCCCTGAAGGCTTTCTTT	CASSRSTGALKAFF
TRBV11-3	TRBD1	.	TRBJ2-2	TGTGCCAGCAGCTTACGCCAGGGGGCCACCGGGGAGCTGTTTTTT	CASSLRQGATGELFF
TRBV13	TRBD1	.	TRBJ1-4	TGTGCCAGCAGCTCCTGGAGGACAGGCCTTAATGAAAAACTGTTTTTT	CASSSWRTGLNEKLFF
TRBV28	TRBD1	.	TRBJ1-4	TGTGCCAGCAGTTTCCTGGGACAGGGTAATGAAAAACTGTTTTTT	CASSFLGQGNEKLFF
TRBV9	.	once	TRBJ1-4	TGTGCCAGCAGCTATGACAGACATGAAAAACTGTTTTTT	CASSYDRHEKLFF
TRBV25-1	.	.	TRBJ2-1	TGTGCCAGCAGTGGGTCGGGGGTACTCAATGAGCAGTTCTTC	CASSGSGVLNEQFF
TRBV6-5	TRBD1	.	TRBJ1-1	TGTGCCAGCAGTACGACAGGGCTCAACACTGAAGCTTTCTTT	CASSTTGLNTEAFF
TRBV5-1	TRBD1	.	TRBJ1-2	TGCGCCAGCAGCGTTCGACAGGGAGTGATCAACTATGGCTACACCTTC	CASSVRQGVINYGYTF
TRBV19	.	.	TRBJ1-4	TGTGCCAGCAGTGACAGCCCAACTAATGAAAAACTGTTTTTT	CASSDSPTNEKLFF
TRBV10-3	.	.	TRBJ1-2	TGTGCCATCAGGGGAGAAAGGAGGGATGGCTACACCTTC	CAIRGERRDGYTF
TRBV27	.	few	TRBJ2-1	TGTGCCAGCAGTTTATTTTTTGTTTCGCGTCGCGGGGGGACAGGGAGGAATGAGCAGTTCTTC	CASSLFFVSRRGGTGRNEQFF
TRBV4-1	TRBD1	once	TRBJ2-3	TGCGCCAGCAGCCAAGTACAGGGGGCGCTTACGCAGTATTTT	CASSQVQGALTQYF
TRBV11-3	.	.	TRBJ2-2	TGTGCCAGCAGCTTAGGATTCATGGAGGGCACCGGGGAGCTGTTTTTT	CASSLGFMEGTGELFF
TRBV29-1	TRBD2	.	TRBJ2-7	TGCAGCGTTGAGGCTAGCGGGAGGCCCGAGCAGTACTTC	CSVEASGRPEQYF